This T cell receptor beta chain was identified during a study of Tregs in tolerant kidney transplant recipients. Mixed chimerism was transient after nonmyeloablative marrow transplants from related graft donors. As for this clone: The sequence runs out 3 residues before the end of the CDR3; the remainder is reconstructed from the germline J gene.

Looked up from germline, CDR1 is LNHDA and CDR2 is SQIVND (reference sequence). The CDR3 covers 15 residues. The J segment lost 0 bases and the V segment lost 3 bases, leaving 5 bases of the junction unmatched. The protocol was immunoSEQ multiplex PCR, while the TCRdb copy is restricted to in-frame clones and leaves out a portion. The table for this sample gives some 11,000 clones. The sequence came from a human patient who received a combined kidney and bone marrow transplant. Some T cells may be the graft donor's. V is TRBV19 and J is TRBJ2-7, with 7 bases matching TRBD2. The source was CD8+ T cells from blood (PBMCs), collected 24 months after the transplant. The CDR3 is CASSMGGGSSYEQYF. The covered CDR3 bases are TGTGCCAGTAGTATGGGCGGCGGGAGCTCCTACGAG.